A single sample is the source of the 12 T cell receptor beta chains below, sequenced in a study of CXCR3-negative and CXCR3-positive naive CD8 T cells. Broader study findings: More hydrophobic TRB CDR3s were found in CXCR3-positive naive cells than in CXCR3-negative naive cells.

With UMI labels, 5' RACE was used to prepare the TRB cDNA libraries. Using the 5' RACE reads, TCRdb records one entry per CDR3 protein without DNA. This sample's table has some 150,000 distinct CDR3 sequences. Which antigens these TCRs recognize remains unknown. The sample taken for sequencing was naive CXCR3+ CD8+ T cells from blood. Subset specified: CD45RO-CCR7+CD27+CD95- naive CD8+ T cells expressing CXCR3 (TNR3+). These receptors all come from a human donor in good health. Some clones in this sample may be carry-over from other donors' samples.

The chain is built from TRBV5-1 and TRBJ2-7; TCRdb's D call, TRBD2, is unchecked because there is no DNA. The CDR3 is 14 residues long. Germline values: CDR1 SGHRS, CDR2 YFSETQ. CDR3 amino acids: CASSLAGTNYEQYF.

CDR3 region: CASSQFRGYEQYF. This rearrangement joins TRBV4-1 to TRBJ2-7; TCRdb's D call of TRBD1 is untestable without DNA. The CDR3 runs 13 residues. Germline values: CDR1 MGHRA, CDR2 YSYEKL.

This chain joins TRBV28 and TRBJ2-3; checking the TCRdb D call of TRBD2 is not possible without DNA. The length of the CDR3 is 13 residues. CDR1 and CDR2 (germline): MDHEN, SYDVKM. CDR3 residues: CASSGGLADTQYF.

The chain is built from TRBV7-9 and TRBJ2-5; TCRdb's D call of TRBD1 is untestable without DNA. CDR3 length: 15 amino acids. Germline CDR1 reads SEHNR; CDR2 reads FQNEAQ (reference sequence). This chain's CDR3 is CASSFDRDHQETQYF.

J is TRBJ2-7 and V is TRBV14; the D call of TRBD1 rests on TCRdb alone, since no DNA is present to check it. Germline V gene lookup returns CDR1 SGHDN and CDR2 FVKESK. The CDR3 contains 14 residues. This CDR3 is CASSQYPPSYEQYF.

The CDR3 here is CASSLIMNEQFF. This chain uses TRBV28 with TRBJ2-1. The CDR3 runs 12 residues. Germline V gene data show CDR1 as MDHEN and CDR2 as SYDVKM.

The J gene is TRBJ2-7, the V gene TRBV7-9; TCRdb's D gene call, TRBD1, goes unchecked for lack of DNA. Germline values: CDR1 SEHNR, CDR2 FQNEAQ (reference sequence). CDR3 size: 15 residues. This CDR3 is CASSLSGTGAYEQYF.

V usage is TRBV7-9 and J usage is TRBJ2-3; the D call from TCRdb, TRBD1, cannot be confirmed without DNA. This CDR3 region has 13 residues. Germline V CDR1 and CDR2: SEHNR, FQNEAQ (reference sequence). CDR3 region: CASRDRDTDTQYF.

V and J are TRBV6-2 or TRBV6-3 and TRBJ2-5; without DNA, the TCRdb call of TRBD2 cannot be checked. Germline assignment: CDR1 MNHEY and CDR2 SVGEGT. The CDR3 runs to 15 residues. CDR3 sequence reads: CASSLWTSGTETQYF.

The gene calls are TRBV27 and TRBJ2-7; TCRdb indicates TRBD1, and absent DNA this call remains unverified. This CDR3 contains 15 residues. CDR1 is MNHEY, CDR2 SMNVEV, per germline (reference sequence). This chain's CDR3 is CASSYTGASSYEQYF.

The chain couples TRBV13 to TRBJ2-7; TCRdb's assignment of TRBD2 cannot be checked, as there is no DNA. The CDR3 covers 15 residues. CDR1 and CDR2 (germline): PRHDT, FYEKMQ (reference sequence). The chain's CDR3 is CASSLLAGGHYEQYF.

The chain uses TRBV5-6 and TRBJ2-1; no DNA is available, so the TRBD1 call from TCRdb remains unchecked. The CDR3 is made up of 15 amino acids. The germline CDR1 and CDR2 sequences are SGHDT and YYEEEE. Here the CDR3 reads CASTLLGRVGNEQFF.